This entry lists 17 T cell receptor beta chains sequenced from one sample in a study of T-cell memory formation after mild COVID-19. TCRdb processed the 5' RACE reads anew with MiXCR; each CDR3 protein has one entry. The data hold 200,000 to 250,000 distinct CDR3 sequences, with roughly 10% observed a single time. Sequencing was carried out using PBMCs or a T cell subset sorted from them (not recorded which). All receptors derive from a man younger than 30 who had mild COVID-19 (a few samples of this study predate the infection). Cell type and time point are not known.

The V call is TRBV7-2, the J call TRBJ1-2; 7 positions agree with TRBD1. The junction had 10 bases not matched to a gene; V was cut back by 7 bases and J by 5 bases. Germline V gives CDR1 SGHTA, CDR2 FQGNSA. CDR3 size: 14 residues. The DNA for the CDR3 is TGTGCCAGCACCCAGGGGGGCACCTCTTATGGCTACACCTTC. It encodes CASTQGGTSYGYTF.

The sample holds many counts of this clonotype. The V and J genes are TRBV7-9 and TRBJ2-1; 8 bases match TRBD2. V was clipped by 5 bases and J by 2 bases; unmatched bases: 8. The CDR3 totals 16 residues. The germline gives CDR1 SEHNR, CDR2 FQNEAQ (reference sequence). The CDR3 loop is CASSPTRGGTYNEQFF. CDR3 DNA sequence: TGTGCCAGCAGCCCTACTCGCGGGGGGACCTACAATGAGCAGTTCTTC.

This clonotype has more than one count but fewer than ten. The V and J genes are TRBV5-1 and TRBJ1-2, with 8 bases identical to TRBD1. CDR3 length: 14 residues. The V and J ends lost 3 bases and 8 bases, in that order; junction bases with no gene match: 9. The germline gives CDR1 SGHRS, CDR2 YFSETQ. The CDR3 region has the DNA TGCGCCAGCAGCTCATCGACAGGGGAGGGCGGCTACACCTTC. As protein: CASSSSTGEGGYTF. Using reference TRBV5-1 and TRBJ1-2 for the parts outside the CDR3, the full variable domain is KAGVTQTPRYLIKTRGQQVTLSCSPISGHRSVSWYQQTPGQGLQFLFEYFSETQRNKGNFPGRFSGRQFSNSRSEMNVSTLELGDSALYLCASSSSTGEGGYTFGSGTRLTVV.

The rearrangement joins TRBV7-3 to TRBJ2-1; TRBD1 or TRBD2 may be the D gene (5 bases each). V shed 4 bases and J shed 9 bases, with 10 bases lying between them. Germline V gene data show CDR1 as SGHTA and CDR2 as FQGTGA. CDR3 length: 12 residues. The CDR3 DNA is TGTGCCAGCAGCTCAACGAGGGGTGAGCAGTTCTTC. Amino acid sequence: CASSSTRGEQFF. Looking up the rest from reference TRBV7-3 and TRBJ2-1 gives the full variable domain: GAGVSQTPSNKVTEKGKYVELRCDPISGHTALYWYRQSLGQGPEFLIYFQGTGAADDSGLPNDRFFAVRPEGSVSTLKIQRTERGDSAVYLCASSSTRGEQFFGPGTRLTVL.

This clonotype was seen only once. This clone may be a read error of a much larger clone one base away. The chain is built from TRBV12-3 or TRBV12-4 and TRBJ2-5; no clear D. This CDR3 contains 13 residues. As DNA, the CDR3 is TGTGGCAGCAGTTTCTCGACTTATGCGGCCCAGTACTTC. This translates into CGSSFSTYAAQYF.

This clonotype was found a few times. This rearrangement joins TRBV3-1 to TRBJ1-4; 8 bases line up with TRBD1. Germline V gene sequence: CDR1 LGHDT, CDR2 YNNKEL (reference sequence). V dropped 6 bases and J dropped 11; count of bases not matched to a gene: 17. The CDR3 totals 16 residues. This chain's CDR3 is CASSTKATGALGKLFF. As DNA, the CDR3 is TGTGCCAGCAGTACGAAGGCGACAGGGGCCCTAGGGAAACTGTTTTTT.

The V call is TRBV5-6, the J call TRBJ2-7, with D possibly called TRBD1 or TRBD2 (6 bases each). The V end was cut by 4 bases, the J end by 2 bases, with 19 bases between. Germline V lookup: CDR1 SGHDT, CDR2 YYEEEE. The CDR3 spans 16 residues. The CDR3 loop is CASSPGAAPLAYEQYV. In DNA form, the CDR3 reads TGTGCCAGCAGCCCGGGGGCAGCGCCCCTGGCCTACGAGCAGTACGTC.

This clonotype was found a few times. The chain recombines TRBV11-2 with TRBJ2-1; no clear D gene. The CDR3 totals 12 residues. Germline V CDR1 and CDR2: SGHAT, FQNNGV. V lost 3 bases, J lost 8 bases, and 8 bases lay in between. The CDR3 is CASSFGVDEQFF. The DNA for the CDR3 is TGTGCCAGCAGCTTCGGTGTAGATGAGCAGTTCTTC.

At least ten counts were recorded for this clonotype. The gene calls are TRBV20-1 and TRBJ1-1, with D possibly TRBD1 on 5 matching bases. Per germline, CDR1 DFQATT and CDR2 SNEGSKA (reference sequence). The ends were cut back, 1 base at V and 4 bases at J, with 16 bases in the middle. CDR3 length: 15 amino acids. The CDR3 region has the DNA TGCAGTGCTAGAGTAGGTGGGGGGGTGAGCACTGAAGCTTTCTTT. Amino acids: CSARVGGGVSTEAFF.

There are many counts of this clonotype. CDR3 DNA sequence: TGTGCCAGCAGCCTTGAATATGGCTACACCTTC. Translated, it gives CASSLEYGYTF. The genes are TRBV7-2 and TRBJ1-2; D is uncertain. The V end was cut by 5 bases, the J end by 5 bases, with 6 bases between. The CDR3 has 11 residues. Germline assignment: CDR1 SGHTA and CDR2 FQGNSA.

The V call is TRBV2, the J call TRBJ1-4; no reliable D call. The CDR3 has 11 amino acids. The germline gives CDR1 SNHLY, CDR2 FYNNEI. Trimming cost V 5 bases and J 8 bases, with 6 bases left between them. The CDR3 nucleotides are TGTGCCAGCAGTAGGGCCGAAAAACTGTTTTTT. It is translated as CASSRAEKLFF.

This clonotype was recorded a few times. This rearrangement joins TRBV29-1 to TRBJ2-4; 9 bases are a match to TRBD2. CDR1 SQVTM and CDR2 ANQGSEA come from the germline V gene. V gave up 3 bases and J gave up 7 bases; unmatched junction bases: 1. The CDR3 is made up of 12 amino acids. The CDR3 region is CSVDTSGNIQYF. The DNA of the CDR3 is TGCAGCGTTGACACTAGCGGGAACATTCAGTACTTC.

The rearrangement links TRBV7-2 to TRBJ2-3; TRBD1 might be the D (6 bases). CDR3 size: 16 residues. The V and J ends lost 5 bases and 8 bases respectively, with 23 bases between them. Germline CDR1 and CDR2: SGHTA and FQGNSA. Here the CDR3 DNA reads TGTGCCAGCAGCCTGGACAGTCTCCGACGGGTGGTTACGCAGTATTTT. It yields the protein CASSLDSLRRVVTQYF.

This clonotype was observed a few times. CDR3 loop: CASSETGGSYEQYF. CDR3 nucleotides: TGTGCCAGCAGCGAGACAGGGGGTTCCTACGAGCAGTACTTC. V usage is TRBV12-3 or TRBV12-4 and J usage is TRBJ2-7; 9 bases map to TRBD1. The CDR3 spans 14 residues. J lost 1 base, V lost 6 bases, and 4 bases had no gene match.

V and J are TRBV18 and TRBJ2-7, with 11 bases lining up with TRBD1. There are 14 residues in the CDR3. The trim removed 3 bases at V and 5 bases at J, leaving 3 bases unmatched. Germline lookup yields CDR1 KGHSH and CDR2 LQKENI. CDR3 sequence (DNA): TGTGCCAGCTCACCCCCGGACAGGGGGCACGAGCAGTACGTC. Its translation is CASSPPDRGHEQYV.

There are many counts of this clonotype. V and J are TRBV5-6 and TRBJ1-5; D gene uncertain. V lost 4 bases, J lost 2 bases, and 7 bases lay in between. The CDR3 contains 13 residues. Germline V lookup: CDR1 SGHDT, CDR2 YYEEEE. CDR3 in amino acids: CASSRWGNQPQHF. CDR3 DNA: TGTGCCAGCAGCAGGTGGGGCAATCAGCCCCAGCATTTT.

This chain uses TRBV6-6 with TRBJ2-7; D is unclear. The CDR3 sequence is 15 residues long. Germline-derived CDR1 and CDR2 are MNHNY and SVGAGI (reference sequence). V lost 7 bases and J lost 2, with 18 bases in between. CDR3 coding DNA: TGTGCCAGCAATGACGGACGCTCTAAAACCTACGAGCAGTACTTC. Its protein product is CASNDGRSKTYEQYF.